This entry lists 4 T cell receptor beta chains sequenced from one sample in a study of T cells in Graves' hyperthyroidism and ophthalmopathy. Amplification targeted TCR beta CDR3 regions from RNA transcripts. The TCR CDR3 was amplified in a first-round RT-PCR using the HTBI primer set. In TCRdb, the multiplex PCR reads were re-called with MiXCR into one record per CDR3 protein. This sample has 550,000 to 600,000 distinct CDR3 sequences, with 11% to 15% found just once. Material for sequencing was blood. The receptor source for this set is a young woman with Graves' ophthalmopathy.

V gene TRBV7-2 combines with J gene TRBJ2-7; 10 bases agree with TRBD2. Per germline, CDR1 SGHTA and CDR2 FQGNSA. The CDR3 totals 17 residues. The V segment lost 5 bases and the J segment 6 bases; nucleotides outside the gene matches: 16. The DNA for the CDR3 is TGTGCCAGCAGCGCCCAAGACCATTCCGGGACTAGCGCCGAGCAGTACTTC. Protein sequence: CASSAQDHSGTSAEQYF.

This clonotype has at least ten counts. The chain couples TRBV5-5 to TRBJ1-1; 7 bases are a match to TRBD1. Germline V CDR1 and CDR2: SGHKS, YYEKEE (reference sequence). The CDR3 totals 14 residues. J gave up 1 base and V 4 bases, and 4 bases lay outside the gene matches. In DNA, the CDR3 is TGTGCCAGCAGCAGGGGGCCCGGGAACACTGAAGCTTTCTTT. Its protein is CASSRGPGNTEAFF.

This clonotype was observed many times. The rearrangement joins TRBV12-3 or TRBV12-4 to TRBJ1-2; the D gene is possibly TRBD1 (5 bases). V was clipped by 1 base and J by 5 bases, with 11 bases between them. The CDR3 is made up of 14 amino acids. CDR3 nucleotide sequence: TGTGCCAGCAGTTTAGAGGGGCGTGGGTATGGCTACACCTTC. Its translation: CASSLEGRGYGYTF.

About this clonotype: This sequence may be a read error, since a much larger clone differs from it by one base. V is TRBV7-2 and J is TRBJ2-1; D perhaps matches TRBD1 (5 bases). This CDR3 has 12 residues. The ends were cut back, 4 bases at V and 9 bases at J, with 10 bases in the middle. The germline V gene encodes CDR1 SGHTA and CDR2 FQGNSA. The chain's CDR3 is CASSSGHSEQFF. In nucleotides, the CDR3 is TGTGCCAGCAGCTCTGGACACAGTGAGCAGTTCTTC.